This T cell receptor (beta chain) derives from a study of control samples from healthy donors and cancer patients. CDR1 KGHSH and CDR2 LQKENI come from the germline V gene. Trimming took off 1 base at V and 2 bases at J, with 9 bases between the two ends. The CDR3 has 14 residues. The data were produced by immunoSEQ multiplex PCR, yet TCRdb's version contains in-frame clones alone and is incomplete. Of 140,000 or so clones in the sample, 89% are singletons; the top ten hold roughly 5%. Sequencing was done on a sample of blood. This sequence originates from a man younger than 40 in good health. The gene calls are TRBV18 and TRBJ2-7; unclear D gene. The CDR3: CASSPQGSAYEQYF. CDR3 coding DNA: TGTGCCAGCTCACCACAAGGGTCAGCCTACGAGCAGTACTTC. The full variable domain, rest sourced from reference TRBV18 and TRBJ2-7, is NAGVMQNPRHLVRRRGQEARLRCSPMKGHSHVYWYRQLPEEGLKFMVYLQKENIIDESGMPKERFSAEFPKEGPSILRIQQVVRGDSAAYFCASSPQGSAYEQYFGPGTRLTVT.